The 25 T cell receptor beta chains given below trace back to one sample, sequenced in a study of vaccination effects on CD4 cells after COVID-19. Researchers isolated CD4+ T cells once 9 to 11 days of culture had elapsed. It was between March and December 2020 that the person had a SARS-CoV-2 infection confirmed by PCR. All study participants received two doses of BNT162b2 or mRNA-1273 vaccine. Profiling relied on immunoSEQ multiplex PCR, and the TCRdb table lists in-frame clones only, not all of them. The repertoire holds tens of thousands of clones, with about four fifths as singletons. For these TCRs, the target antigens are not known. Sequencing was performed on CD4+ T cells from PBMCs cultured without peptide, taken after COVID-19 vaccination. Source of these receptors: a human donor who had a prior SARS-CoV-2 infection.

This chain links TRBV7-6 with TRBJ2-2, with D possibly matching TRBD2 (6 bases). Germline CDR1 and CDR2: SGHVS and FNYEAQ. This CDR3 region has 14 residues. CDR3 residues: CAVSGTYLPGELFF. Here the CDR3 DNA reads TGTGCAGTTTCCGGGACTTACCTCCCCGGGGAGCTGTTTTTT.

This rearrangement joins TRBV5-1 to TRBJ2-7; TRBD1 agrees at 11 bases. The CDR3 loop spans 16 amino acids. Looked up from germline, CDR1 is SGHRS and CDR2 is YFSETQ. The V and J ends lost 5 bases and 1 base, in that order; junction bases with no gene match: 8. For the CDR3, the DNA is TGCGCCAGCAGATTAGGACAGGGGGCTGCGTCCTACGAGCAGTACTTC. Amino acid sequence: CASRLGQGAASYEQYF.

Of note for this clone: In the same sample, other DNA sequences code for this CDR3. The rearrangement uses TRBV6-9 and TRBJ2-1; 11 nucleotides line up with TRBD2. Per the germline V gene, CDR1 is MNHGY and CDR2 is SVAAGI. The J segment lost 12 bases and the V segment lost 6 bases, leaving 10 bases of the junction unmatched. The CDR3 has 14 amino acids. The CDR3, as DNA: TGTGCCAGCAGAGGTAGCGGGAGGGAGAGAGTGCAGTTCTTC. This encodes CASRGSGRERVQFF.

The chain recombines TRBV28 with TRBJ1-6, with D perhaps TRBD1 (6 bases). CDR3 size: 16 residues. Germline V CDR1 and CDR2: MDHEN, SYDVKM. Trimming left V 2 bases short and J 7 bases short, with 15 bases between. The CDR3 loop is CASSLGGTGRNSPLHF. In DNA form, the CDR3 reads TGTGCCAGCAGTTTAGGGGGAACAGGGAGAAATTCACCCCTCCACTTT.

CDR3 sequence: CASSGQQETQYF. The CDR3 coding sequence is TGTGCCAGCAGTGGGCAGCAAGAGACCCAGTACTTC. This sequence joins TRBV2 and TRBJ2-5; D not resolved. The V gene's germline CDR1 is SNHLY and CDR2 FYNNEI. V was clipped by 4 bases and J by 2 bases, with 5 bases between them. This CDR3 has 12 residues.

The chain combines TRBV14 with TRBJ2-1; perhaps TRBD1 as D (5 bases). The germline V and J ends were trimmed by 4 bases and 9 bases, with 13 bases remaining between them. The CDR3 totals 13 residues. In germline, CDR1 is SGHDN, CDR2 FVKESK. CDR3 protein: CASSPRVVGEQFF. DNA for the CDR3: TGTGCCAGCAGCCCCAGGGTCGTCGGTGAGCAGTTCTTC.

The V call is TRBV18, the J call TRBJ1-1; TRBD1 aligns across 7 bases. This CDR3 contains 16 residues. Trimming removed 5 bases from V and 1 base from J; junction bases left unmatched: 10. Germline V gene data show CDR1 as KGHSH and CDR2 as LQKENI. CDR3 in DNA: TGTGCCAGCTCAGCGCTACCGGACAGGTCGAACACTGAAGCTTTCTTT. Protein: CASSALPDRSNTEAFF.

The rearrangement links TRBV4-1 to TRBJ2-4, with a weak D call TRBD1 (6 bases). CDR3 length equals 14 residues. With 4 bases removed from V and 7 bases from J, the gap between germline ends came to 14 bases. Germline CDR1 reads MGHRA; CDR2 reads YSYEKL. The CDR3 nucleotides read TGCGCCAGCAGCCGGAGGACAGTTTCGAACATTCAGTACTTC. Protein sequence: CASSRRTVSNIQYF.

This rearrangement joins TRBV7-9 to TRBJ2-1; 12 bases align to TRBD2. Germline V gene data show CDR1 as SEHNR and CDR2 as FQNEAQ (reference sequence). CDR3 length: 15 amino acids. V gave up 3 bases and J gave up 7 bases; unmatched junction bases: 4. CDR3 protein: CASSFLLAGGNEQFF. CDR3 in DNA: TGTGCCAGCAGCTTTCTTCTAGCGGGAGGGAATGAGCAGTTCTTC. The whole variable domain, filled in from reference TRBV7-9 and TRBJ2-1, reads DTGVSQNPRHKITKRGQNVTFRCDPISEHNRLYWYRQTLGQGPEFLTYFQNEAQLEKSRLLSDRFSAERPKGSFSTLEIQRTEQGDSAMYLCASSFLLAGGNEQFFGPGTRLTVL.

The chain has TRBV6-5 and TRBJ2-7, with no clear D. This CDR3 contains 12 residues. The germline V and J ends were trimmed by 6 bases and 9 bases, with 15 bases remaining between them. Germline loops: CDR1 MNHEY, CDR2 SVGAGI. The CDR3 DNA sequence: TGTGCCAGCAGGGCAGACGCGACCGTGCAGTACTTC. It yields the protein CASRADATVQYF.

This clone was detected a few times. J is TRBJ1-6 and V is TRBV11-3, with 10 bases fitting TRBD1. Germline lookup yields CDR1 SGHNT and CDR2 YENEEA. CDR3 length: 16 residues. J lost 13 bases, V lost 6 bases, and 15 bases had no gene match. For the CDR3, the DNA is TGTGCCAGCAGACCGGGACAGGGGTCCTTCTTTTCGCCCCTCCACTTT. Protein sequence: CASRPGQGSFFSPLHF.

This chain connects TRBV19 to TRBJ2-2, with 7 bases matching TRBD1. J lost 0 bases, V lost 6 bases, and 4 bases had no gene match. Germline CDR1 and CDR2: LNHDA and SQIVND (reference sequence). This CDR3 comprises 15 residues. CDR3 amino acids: CASRPGQTNTGELFF. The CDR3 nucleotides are TGTGCCAGTAGGCCGGGACAGACGAACACCGGGGAGCTGTTTTTT.

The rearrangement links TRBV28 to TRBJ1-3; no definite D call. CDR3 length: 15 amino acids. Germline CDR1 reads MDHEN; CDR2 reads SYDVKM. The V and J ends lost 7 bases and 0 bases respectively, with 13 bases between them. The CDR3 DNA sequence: TGTGCCAGCACCGCAGGTGGATACTCTGGAAACACCATATATTTT. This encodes CASTAGGYSGNTIYF.

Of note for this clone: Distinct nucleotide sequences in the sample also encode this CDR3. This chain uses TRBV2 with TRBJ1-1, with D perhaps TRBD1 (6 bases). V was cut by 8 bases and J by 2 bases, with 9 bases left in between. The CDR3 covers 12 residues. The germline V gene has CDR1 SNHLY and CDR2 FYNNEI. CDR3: CASSTGNTEAFF. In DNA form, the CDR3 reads TGTGCCAGCTCGACAGGTAACACTGAAGCTTTCTTT.

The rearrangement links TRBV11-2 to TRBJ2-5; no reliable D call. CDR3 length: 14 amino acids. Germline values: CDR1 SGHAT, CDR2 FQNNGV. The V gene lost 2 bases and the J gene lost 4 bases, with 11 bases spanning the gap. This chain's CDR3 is CASSLSRTGETQYF. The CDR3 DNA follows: TGTGCCAGCAGCTTATCACGGACGGGAGAGACCCAGTACTTC.

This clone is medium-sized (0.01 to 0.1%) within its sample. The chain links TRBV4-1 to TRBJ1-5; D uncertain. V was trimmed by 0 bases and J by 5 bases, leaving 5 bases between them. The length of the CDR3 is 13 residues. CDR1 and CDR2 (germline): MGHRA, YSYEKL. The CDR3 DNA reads TGCGCCAGCAGCCAAGAGAGGGATCAGCCCCAGCATTTT. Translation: CASSQERDQPQHF.

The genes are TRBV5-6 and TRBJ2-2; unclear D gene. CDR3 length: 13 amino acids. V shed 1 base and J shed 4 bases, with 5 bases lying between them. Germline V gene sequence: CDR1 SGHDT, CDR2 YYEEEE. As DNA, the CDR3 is TGTGCCAGCAGCTTGAGATCCACCGGGGAGCTGTTTTTT. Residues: CASSLRSTGELFF.

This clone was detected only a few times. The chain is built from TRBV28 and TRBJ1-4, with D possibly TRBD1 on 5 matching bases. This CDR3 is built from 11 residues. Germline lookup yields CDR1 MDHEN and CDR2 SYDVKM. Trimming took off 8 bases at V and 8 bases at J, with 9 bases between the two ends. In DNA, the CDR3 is TGTGCCAGCGGGGCTCGAGAAAAACTGTTTTTT. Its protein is CASGAREKLFF.

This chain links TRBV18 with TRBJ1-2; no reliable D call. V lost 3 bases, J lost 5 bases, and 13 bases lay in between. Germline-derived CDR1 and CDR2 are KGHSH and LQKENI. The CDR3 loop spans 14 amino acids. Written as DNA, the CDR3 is TGTGCCAGCTCACCCGCGAGAATCGGGTATGGCTACACCTTC. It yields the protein CASSPARIGYGYTF.

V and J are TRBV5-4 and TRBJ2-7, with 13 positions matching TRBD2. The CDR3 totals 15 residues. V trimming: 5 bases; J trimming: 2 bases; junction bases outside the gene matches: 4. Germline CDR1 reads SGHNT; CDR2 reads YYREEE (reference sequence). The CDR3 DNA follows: TGTGCCAGCAGGCCGGGACTAGCGGGACCCTACGAGCAGTACTTC. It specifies CASRPGLAGPYEQYF.

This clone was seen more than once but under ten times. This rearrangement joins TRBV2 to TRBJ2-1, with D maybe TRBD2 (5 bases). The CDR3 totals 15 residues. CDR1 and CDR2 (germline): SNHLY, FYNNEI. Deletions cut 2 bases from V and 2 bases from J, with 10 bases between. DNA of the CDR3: TGTGCCAGCAGTGAAACCAGCGGTACCTACAATGAGCAGTTCTTC. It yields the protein CASSETSGTYNEQFF.

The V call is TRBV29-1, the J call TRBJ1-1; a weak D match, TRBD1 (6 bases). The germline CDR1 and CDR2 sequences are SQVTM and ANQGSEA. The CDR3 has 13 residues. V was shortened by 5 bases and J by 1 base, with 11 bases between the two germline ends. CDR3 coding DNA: TGCAGCGTTCGGAAACAGGGGAACACTGAAGCTTTCTTT. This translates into CSVRKQGNTEAFF.

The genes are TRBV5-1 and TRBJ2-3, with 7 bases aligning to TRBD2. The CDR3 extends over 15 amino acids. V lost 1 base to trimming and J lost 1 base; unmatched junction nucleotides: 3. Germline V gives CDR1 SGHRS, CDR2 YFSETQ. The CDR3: CASSLQRGRTDTQYF. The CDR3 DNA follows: TGCGCCAGCAGCTTGCAGCGGGGCCGCACAGATACGCAGTATTTT.

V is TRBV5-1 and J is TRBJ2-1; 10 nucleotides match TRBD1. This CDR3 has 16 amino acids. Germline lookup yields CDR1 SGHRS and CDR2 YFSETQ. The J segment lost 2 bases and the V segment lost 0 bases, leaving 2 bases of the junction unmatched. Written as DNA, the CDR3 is TGCGCCAGCAGCTTGGTAGGACAGGGGGCCTACAATGAGCAGTTCTTC. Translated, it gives CASSLVGQGAYNEQFF.

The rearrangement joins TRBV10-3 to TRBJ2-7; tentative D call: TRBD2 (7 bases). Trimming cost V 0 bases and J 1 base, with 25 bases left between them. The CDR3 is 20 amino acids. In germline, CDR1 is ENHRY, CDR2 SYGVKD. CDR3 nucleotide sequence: TGTGCCATCAGTGAGTCAGGGACTAACCTCAGGGGCGCGGGATCCTACGAGCAGTACTTC. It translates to CAISESGTNLRGAGSYEQYF.